The clone carrying this T cell receptor (beta chain) occurred once. Its antigen is not known. The sample originates from a study of cytomegalovirus exposure and HLA in healthy donors. For the study at large: Both the 120 validation repertoires and the roughly 640 first-cohort repertoires used the same platform, as reported by a later analysis.

Study findings and constraints: Both high specificity and high sensitivity reportedly marked the classifier's diagnosis of cytomegalovirus status.

The V end was cut by 3 bases, the J end by 8 bases, with 16 bases between. This CDR3 comprises 14 residues. CDR1 is SQVTM and CDR2 is ANQGSEA in the germline V gene. Assay: immunoSEQ multiplex PCR; the TCRdb copy retains only in-frame clones and omits some. This table holds roughly 150,000 clones, around nine tenths found once. The chain combines TRBV29-1 with TRBJ2-2; D gene ambiguous. Sequencing used PBMCs. This receptor was taken from a man aged 18 to 35 in good health and CMV-seropositive. CDR3 DNA: TGCAGCGTTGAGATCCCCGGTCTTCGAGGGGAGCTGTTTTTT. Amino acid sequence: CSVEIPGLRGELFF.